Listed below are T cell receptor beta chains from one sample, sequenced in a study of blood T cell repertoires in COVID-19. Clones were sequenced by immunoSEQ multiplex PCR, and TCRdb holds only the in-frame ones, with some missing. The repertoire consists of some 110,000 clones, with around 80% occurring once and the leading ten covering roughly 0.83%. Sequencing was performed on peripheral blood. These receptors came from an older woman with acute or convalescent COVID-19. Each CDR3 is given with its conserved first and last residue. The D gene is left open where the match is weak. Rows may omit the clone size; those that give it use once, few, many or a size class.

clone size: NA; V gene: TRBV5-4; J gene: TRBJ1-1; D gene: TRBD1; CDR3 DNA: TGTGCCAGCAGCTTGGGACAGGGGGGACACACTGAAGCTTTCTTT; CDR3 protein: CASSLGQGGHTEAFF
clone size: NA; V gene: TRBV28; J gene: TRBJ2-1; D gene: TRBD1; CDR3 DNA: TGTGCCAGTACCCGACAGGGCCGCTACAATGAGCAGTTCTTC; CDR3 protein: CASTRQGRYNEQFF
clone size: NA; V gene: TRBV2; J gene: TRBJ2-5; D gene: TRBD2; CDR3 DNA: TGTGCCAGCAGTGGGACTAGCAGGGACATCTTACAAGAGACCCAGTACTTC; CDR3 protein: CASSGTSRDILQETQYF
clone size: NA; V gene: TRBV27; J gene: TRBJ1-5; D gene: NA; CDR3 DNA: TGTGCCAGCAGTTTATCACAGGGAACCAATCAGCCCCAGCATTTT; CDR3 protein: CASSLSQGTNQPQHF
clone size: NA; V gene: TRBV4-2; J gene: TRBJ2-6; D gene: TRBD2; CDR3 DNA: TGTGCCAGCAGCCAAGAGTCATCGAGCGGGAGGGTGGCGGGTGGGGCCAACGTCCTGACTTTC; CDR3 protein: CASSQESSSGRVAGGANVLTF
clone size: NA; V gene: TRBV19; J gene: TRBJ2-7; D gene: TRBD1; CDR3 DNA: TGTGCCAGTAGTTCTCCGGGACAGGGCAACGACGAGCAGTACTTC; CDR3 protein: CASSSPGQGNDEQYF
clone size: NA; V gene: TRBV29-1; J gene: TRBJ2-1; D gene: TRBD2; CDR3 DNA: TGCAGTCTTATCCGAGCGGCGGGAGGAGGAGAGCAGTTCTTC; CDR3 protein: CSLIRAAGGGEQFF
clone size: NA; V gene: TRBV9; J gene: TRBJ1-5; D gene: NA; CDR3 DNA: TGTGCCAGCAGCGCCGCGGGGAATCAGCCCCAGCATTTT; CDR3 protein: CASSAAGNQPQHF
clone size: NA; V gene: TRBV5-4; J gene: TRBJ2-3; D gene: NA; CDR3 DNA: TGTGCCAGCAGCTTGAGGGATAGCGAAGGTACGCAGTATTTT; CDR3 protein: CASSLRDSEGTQYF
clone size: NA; V gene: TRBV19; J gene: TRBJ2-1; D gene: NA; CDR3 DNA: TGTGCCAGTAGATTGAGCGCGAGACAGCCCTACAATGAGCAGTTCTTC; CDR3 protein: CASRLSARQPYNEQFF
clone size: NA; V gene: TRBV3-1/TRBV3-2; J gene: TRBJ2-7; D gene: TRBD1; CDR3 DNA: TGTGCCAGCAGCCACGGACAGGGATCCTACGAGCAGTACTTC; CDR3 protein: CASSHGQGSYEQYF
clone size: NA; V gene: TRBV15; J gene: TRBJ1-2; D gene: NA; CDR3 DNA: TGTGCCACCAGCAGAGTCAGGAGGTGGTATGGTTACACCTTC; CDR3 protein: CATSRVRRWYGYTF
clone size: NA; V gene: TRBV5-1; J gene: TRBJ2-1; D gene: NA; CDR3 DNA: TGCGCCAGCAGCTTCAGGGTTGGCTCCTACAATGAGCAGTTCTTC; CDR3 protein: CASSFRVGSYNEQFF
clone size: NA; V gene: TRBV19; J gene: TRBJ1-2; D gene: NA; CDR3 DNA: TGTGCCAGTAAAACAGCTACCAACTATGGCTACACCTTC; CDR3 protein: CASKTATNYGYTF
clone size: NA; V gene: TRBV29-1; J gene: TRBJ2-1; D gene: TRBD2; CDR3 DNA: TGCAGCGTTGAAGATCGATCTACCGCCCTAGCGGGAGGTAATGAGCAGTTCTTC; CDR3 protein: CSVEDRSTALAGGNEQFF
clone size: few; V gene: TRBV12-5; J gene: TRBJ1-1; D gene: NA; CDR3 DNA: TGTGCTAGTGGTTTGTCCCAGGGTACTGAAGCTTTCTTT; CDR3 protein: CASGLSQGTEAFF
clone size: NA; V gene: TRBV5-4; J gene: TRBJ2-3; D gene: NA; CDR3 DNA: TGTGCCAGCAGCTTGGCCTCAGGGATCTACCCAGATACGCAGTATTTT; CDR3 protein: CASSLASGIYPDTQYF
clone size: NA; V gene: TRBV15; J gene: TRBJ2-5; D gene: TRBD2; CDR3 DNA: TGTGCCACCAGCAGAGCGTGGCGGGAGTCGACGGAGACCCAGTACTTC; CDR3 protein: CATSRAWRESTETQYF
clone size: NA; V gene: TRBV12-2; J gene: TRBJ2-3; D gene: NA; CDR3 DNA: TGTGCAAGTCGCTTCAGGAGACTAGCGGGAAATACGCAGTATTTT; CDR3 protein: CASRFRRLAGNTQYF
clone size: NA; V gene: TRBV7-9; J gene: TRBJ1-6; D gene: NA; CDR3 DNA: TGTGCCAGCAGCTTAGCGGAGAGGGCACCCCTCCACTTT; CDR3 protein: CASSLAERAPLHF
clone size: NA; V gene: TRBV5-1; J gene: TRBJ2-1; D gene: NA; CDR3 DNA: TGCGCCAGCAGCTTCGTCGGGGTAGGCAACAATGAGCAGTTCTTC; CDR3 protein: CASSFVGVGNNEQFF
clone size: NA; V gene: TRBV5-6; J gene: TRBJ2-7; D gene: TRBD1; CDR3 DNA: TGTGCCAGCCGTTTTATTTCACAGGGGGCAAGGGAGTACTTC; CDR3 protein: CASRFISQGAREYF
clone size: few; V gene: TRBV19; J gene: TRBJ2-1; D gene: TRBD2; CDR3 DNA: TGTGCCAGTAATCCGACTAGCGGGAGGAATAAGGCGAATGAGCAGTTCTTC; CDR3 protein: CASNPTSGRNKANEQFF
clone size: NA; V gene: TRBV15; J gene: TRBJ1-2; D gene: TRBD1; CDR3 DNA: TGTGCCACCAGCAGCCCCAACAGGGGGAACTATGGCTACACCTTC; CDR3 protein: CATSSPNRGNYGYTF